Here is one TCR beta chain with its context. Its cognate antigen is unknown. The table came from immunoSEQ multiplex PCR; TCRdb's copy has only in-frame clones and leaves some out. The sample includes over 120,000 clones, approximately 86% of them seen just once. Unmatched junction bases numbered 11, after V lost 0 bases and J lost 5 bases. CDR1 SGHRS and CDR2 YFSETQ come from the germline V gene. The CDR3 is 17 amino acids. The sample belongs to a study of T cell responses to AZD1222 COVID-19 vaccine. Broader study findings: None of the repertoires were sampled until the peak T cell response had passed. Mapped onto spike, vaccine-associated CD4 TCRs spanned it and were dominant at 160-218 and 743-854. There were mostly white British donors and more females than males, and clonal diversity was possibly underestimated.

The chain uses TRBV5-1 and TRBJ2-7; 10 bases are a match to TRBD2. Material: peripheral blood, obtained 28 days after the second AZD1222 dose. The source of this sequence is an adult who received the AZD1222 COVID-19 vaccine. Written as DNA, the CDR3 is TGCGCCAGCAGCTTGGCCCCGGCTAGCGGGAGACCCCACGAGCAGTACTTC. Its protein product is CASSLAPASGRPHEQYF.